This TCR beta chain came from a study of human T cells and chemical hapten exposure. Study as a whole: Sensitization employed 2% DPC on approximately 2 cm by approximately 2 cm of upper inner arm skin.

Time point in this sample: patch test 2, 6 weeks after DPC sensitization. The treatment here: therapeutic diphenylcyclopropenone sensitization with weekly scalp DPC. Germline V gene sequence: CDR1 MNHNY, CDR2 SVGAGI (reference sequence). CDR3 length: 16 amino acids. Trimming shortened V by 0 bases and J by 0 bases, and 12 bases separated the two germline ends. This clonotype was recorded a few times. MiXCR, applied by TCRdb to the RACE reads, yields one record per CDR3 protein. This sample yields approximately 68,000 distinct CDR3 sequences, of which 8.5% are seen a single time; approximately 3.4% belongs to the top ten.

The specimen was whole blood, collected in connection with sensitization to the hapten diphenylcyclopropenone (DPC). The origin of this receptor is a woman between 50 and 59 years old with alopecia areata. Some clones in this sample may be carry-over from other donors' samples. The chain uses TRBV6-6 and TRBJ2-7, with D unclear. The CDR3 bases are TGTGCCAGCAGTTACTCGCCCGGGTTAAGCTCCTACGAGCAGTACTTC. Translation: CASSYSPGLSSYEQYF.